What follows are 14 T cell receptor beta chains derived from one specimen sequenced in a study of human T cells and chemical hapten exposure. TCRdb called the RACE reads again in MiXCR, with one record for every CDR3 protein. The table records under 200,000 distinct CDR3 sequences, around a quarter of them present only once. Stated time point: patch test 3, about 24 weeks after DPC sensitization. The treatment was: therapeutic diphenylcyclopropenone sensitization with weekly scalp DPC. The sequenced sample was whole blood, obtained in connection with sensitization to the hapten diphenylcyclopropenone (DPC). The source of these receptors is a woman aged 18-35 years with alopecia areata. Some clones in this sample may be carry-over from other donors' samples.

J is TRBJ2-1 and V is TRBV11-2, with 9 bases that match TRBD2. The CDR3 totals 14 residues. Germline trimming cut 3 bases from V and 7 bases from J; bases unmatched to any gene: 4. Germline V lookup: CDR1 SGHAT, CDR2 FQNNGV. The CDR3 nucleotides are TGTGCCAGCAGCTTTGCGGGAGGGCTTAATGAGCAGTTCTTC. It specifies CASSFAGGLNEQFF.

The chain carries TRBV20-1 and TRBJ1-2; perhaps TRBD1 as D (5 bases). The V end lost 7 bases, the J end lost 0 bases, and 9 bases lay between the germline ends. The germline V gene has CDR1 DFQATT and CDR2 SNEGSKA (reference sequence). The CDR3 extends over 12 amino acids. The CDR3: CSVQVSNYGYTF. The CDR3 DNA is TGCAGTGTACAGGTCTCTAACTATGGCTACACCTTC.

In its sample, this clonotype was seen a few times. The chain combines TRBV4-3 with TRBJ2-1; D gene unclear. In germline, CDR1 is LGHNA, CDR2 YSLEER. This CDR3 is 15 amino acids long. Trimming cost V 0 bases and J 3 bases, with 9 bases left between them. This chain's CDR3 is CASSQESASYNEQFF. DNA for the CDR3: TGCGCCAGCAGCCAAGAGAGTGCGAGCTACAATGAGCAGTTCTTC.

The rearrangement uses TRBV12-5 and TRBJ2-6, with D possibly TRBD1 on 6 matching bases. The V end was cut by 3 bases, the J end by 0 bases, with 18 bases between. In germline, CDR1 is LGHNT, CDR2 FRNRAP. CDR3 size: 19 residues. The CDR3 sequence is CASGFVATGEISGANVLTF. For the CDR3, the DNA is TGTGCTAGTGGTTTTGTAGCGACAGGCGAAATCTCTGGGGCCAACGTCCTGACTTTC.

This clonotype was found a few times. V gene TRBV5-1 combines with J gene TRBJ2-3; D uncertain. The germline V gene has CDR1 SGHRS and CDR2 YFSETQ. The V and J ends lost 4 bases and 2 bases respectively, with 2 bases between them. This CDR3 is 11 amino acids long. The CDR3 nucleotides are TGCGCCAGCAGCAACACAGATACGCAGTATTTT. It yields the protein CASSNTDTQYF. The full variable domain, with the rest looked up from reference TRBV5-1 and TRBJ2-3, is KAGVTQTPRYLIKTRGQQVTLSCSPISGHRSVSWYQQTPGQGLQFLFEYFSETQRNKGNFPGRFSGRQFSNSRSEMNVSTLELGDSALYLCASSNTDTQYFGPGTRLTVL.

This clonotype was detected only a few times. The V gene is TRBV12-5, the J gene TRBJ2-2; 9 nucleotides match TRBD1. The V gene's germline CDR1 is LGHNT and CDR2 FRNRAP. This CDR3 is built from 15 residues. Germline trimming cut 5 bases from V and 4 bases from J; bases unmatched to any gene: 5. The CDR3 spells CASGPGTGSTGELFF. The DNA for the CDR3 is TGTGCTAGTGGTCCCGGGACAGGGTCCACCGGGGAGCTGTTTTTT.

V gene TRBV6-4 combines with J gene TRBJ1-5; 9 nucleotides align to TRBD1. The germline CDR1 and CDR2 sequences are MRHNA and SNTAGT. This CDR3 region has 19 residues. V shed 0 bases, J shed 5 bases, and the junction held 14 bases outside the gene matches. In DNA, the CDR3 is TGTGCCAGCAGTGACTCCGGGACAGGGTTACTAGCGGCCTATCAGCCCCAGCATTTT. This translates into CASSDSGTGLLAAYQPQHF.

V and J are TRBV12-3 or TRBV12-4 and TRBJ1-5; no firm D call. This CDR3 is built from 13 residues. Trimming removed 5 bases from V and 3 bases from J, with 8 bases in between. The CDR3 sequence: CASSKQSNQPQHF. CDR3 bases: TGTGCCAGCAGTAAACAGTCCAATCAGCCCCAGCATTTT.

The chain is built from TRBV9 and TRBJ2-2; D gene ambiguous. The CDR3 totals 15 residues. V gave up 0 bases and J gave up 7 bases, with 13 bases separating them. The germline V gene encodes CDR1 SGDLS and CDR2 YYNGEE. This chain's CDR3 is CASSVGDSKGGELFF. CDR3 sequence (DNA): TGTGCCAGCAGCGTAGGGGATAGCAAAGGCGGGGAGCTGTTTTTT.

This clonotype was picked up a small number of times. The chain carries TRBV5-1 and TRBJ1-1; D might be TRBD1 (6 bases). CDR1 and CDR2 (germline): SGHRS, YFSETQ. The length of the CDR3 is 15 residues. Trimming cost V 5 bases and J 6 bases, with 20 bases left between them. CDR3 DNA sequence: TGCGCCAGCAGGCGTAATGCAGGGGAGGGACCTGAAGCTTTCTTT. It codes for CASRRNAGEGPEAFF.

This clonotype has a handful of counts. This sequence joins TRBV20-1 and TRBJ1-3; 10 bases agree with TRBD1. V lost 0 bases to trimming and J lost 8 bases; unmatched junction nucleotides: 10. This CDR3 has 16 amino acids. Germline V gene lookup returns CDR1 DFQATT and CDR2 SNEGSKA (reference sequence). The CDR3 spells CSARDPGTGDIDTIYF. In DNA, the CDR3 is TGCAGTGCTAGAGATCCAGGGACAGGGGATATAGACACCATATATTTT.

The chain is built from TRBV7-9 and TRBJ1-4; a weak D match, TRBD1 (5 bases). The CDR3 is 17 residues long. V gave up 5 bases and J gave up 1 base, with 17 bases separating them. Germline V gives CDR1 SEHNR, CDR2 FQNEAQ (reference sequence). The CDR3 region has the DNA TGTGCCAGCAGCGCCAGCCAGGGTATCGTAACTAATGAAAAACTGTTTTTT. Its protein is CASSASQGIVTNEKLFF.

This sequence joins TRBV5-4 and TRBJ1-3; the D is unclear. Germline assignment: CDR1 SGHNT and CDR2 YYREEE (reference sequence). Trimming took 4 bases from V and 4 from J, leaving 12 bases between them. The CDR3 contains 14 residues. In nucleotides, the CDR3 is TGTGCCAGCAGCCAGGATCCGGGGGGAAACACCATATATTTT. Its translation is CASSQDPGGNTIYF.

With respect to this clonotype: Germline and junction disagree at one end, which may indicate a read error. This chain joins TRBV12-3 or TRBV12-4 and TRBJ1-2; D not resolved. The CDR3 spans 10 residues. CDR3 region: CASSLGVYDF. CDR3 in DNA: TGTGCCAGCAGTTTAGGAGTTTATGACTTC.